This T cell receptor beta chain is drawn from a study of cytomegalovirus exposure and HLA in healthy donors. Using immunoSEQ multiplex PCR, the repertoire was profiled, and TCRdb retains in-frame clones only, with some absent. The data contain about 88,000 clones, roughly 84% of them singletons. The TCR originated in a woman between 18 and 29 years old in good health and CMV-seropositive. Sequenced material: PBMCs.

The CDR3 reads CASSYVAQGNTEAFF. In DNA, the CDR3 is TGTGCCAGCAGTTACGTTGCACAGGGCAACACTGAAGCTTTCTTT. This rearrangement joins TRBV6-5 to TRBJ1-1; D may be TRBD1 (6 bases). This CDR3 is 15 amino acids long. CDR1 is MNHEY and CDR2 is SVGAGI in the germline V gene. The V end was cut by 2 bases, the J end by 2 bases, with 12 bases between.